Each of the 12 T cell receptor beta chains below was sequenced from the same sample in a study of human T cells and chemical hapten exposure. TCRdb reanalysed the RACE reads using MiXCR and keeps one entry per CDR3 protein. The sample has some 170,000 distinct CDR3 sequences; 20% to 25% are singletons. As to time point: patch test 1, 2 weeks after DPC sensitization. Stated treatment: therapeutic diphenylcyclopropenone sensitization with weekly scalp DPC. The sequencing used whole blood, collected in connection with sensitization to the hapten diphenylcyclopropenone (DPC). These receptors were obtained from a woman between 45 and 60 years old with alopecia areata. Some clones in this sample may be carry-over from other donors' samples.

This clonotype has more than one count but fewer than ten. The chain carries TRBV7-9 and TRBJ1-2, with D uncertain. The CDR3 covers 15 residues. Trimming took 5 bases from V and 6 from J, leaving 19 bases between them. CDR1 is SEHNR and CDR2 is FQNEAQ in the germline V gene (reference sequence). The CDR3 loop is CASSQPKLSANGYTF. The CDR3 nucleotides are TGTGCCAGCAGCCAGCCCAAACTTTCAGCAAATGGCTACACCTTC.

This clonotype showed up just once. This chain connects TRBV7-9 to TRBJ2-1, with D maybe TRBD2 (5 bases). Trimming took 4 bases from V and 8 from J, leaving 15 bases between them. Germline V gene data show CDR1 as SEHNR and CDR2 as FQNEAQ (reference sequence). The CDR3 sequence is 14 residues long. CDR3: CASSWTPQIDEQFF. The CDR3 DNA follows: TGTGCCAGCAGCTGGACTCCTCAAATAGATGAGCAGTTCTTC.

Only a few counts were recorded for this clonotype. The CDR3 DNA is TGTGCCAGCAGCCGAGCAGCGGGGTACGGGGCAGATACGCAGTATTTT. This sequence encodes CASSRAAGYGADTQYF. The chain uses TRBV7-9 and TRBJ2-3; TRBD2 matches 7 bases. The CDR3 has 16 amino acids. Losses at the gene ends were 5 bases for V and 4 bases for J; bases not matched to a gene: 12. Germline V gene lookup returns CDR1 SEHNR and CDR2 FQNEAQ (reference sequence). The full variable domain, with the rest looked up from reference TRBV7-9 and TRBJ2-3, is DTGVSQNPRHKITKRGQNVTFRCDPISEHNRLYWYRQTLGQGPEFLTYFQNEAQLEKSRLLSDRFSAERPKGSFSTLEIQRTEQGDSAMYLCASSRAAGYGADTQYFGPGTRLTVL.

In this sample, this clonotype turned up many times. The rearrangement uses TRBV9 and TRBJ2-7, with unresolved D. Germline V gene data show CDR1 as SGDLS and CDR2 as YYNGEE. Trimming removed 1 base at V and 2 bases at J, with 16 bases between. This CDR3 has 16 amino acids. The CDR3: CASSVSSKGSPYEQYF. The CDR3 coding sequence is TGTGCCAGCAGCGTATCGTCGAAGGGATCCCCCTACGAGCAGTACTTC.

The chain links TRBV5-1 to TRBJ2-1; D tentatively fits TRBD1 or TRBD2 (5 bases each). Trimming removed 0 bases from V and 4 bases from J, with 14 bases in between. Per the germline V gene, CDR1 is SGHRS and CDR2 is YFSETQ. The CDR3 has 16 amino acids. The CDR3 coding sequence is TGCGCCAGCAGCTTGGAGGGGCGGGCCACTTACAATGAGCAGTTCTTC. As protein: CASSLEGRATYNEQFF.

CDR3 protein: CASSFDFPSYEQYF. In DNA form, the CDR3 reads TGCGCCAGCAGCTTCGACTTTCCGTCCTACGAGCAGTACTTC. The chain recombines TRBV5-1 with TRBJ2-7; D gene unclear. The CDR3 sequence is 14 residues long. Trimming stripped 2 bases from V and 1 base from J, with 10 bases between. Per the germline V gene, CDR1 is SGHRS and CDR2 is YFSETQ.

This chain connects TRBV10-3 to TRBJ1-5, with 9 bases lining up with TRBD1. The CDR3 totals 15 residues. The trim removed 4 bases at V and 5 bases at J, leaving 6 bases unmatched. CDR1 ENHRY and CDR2 SYGVKD come from the germline V gene. The CDR3 sequence: CAISGGDRAHQPQHF. CDR3 in DNA: TGTGCCATCAGTGGGGGGGACAGGGCCCATCAGCCCCAGCATTTT.

Only a few counts were recorded for this clonotype. The V and J genes are TRBV27 and TRBJ2-7, with D uncertain. The CDR3 consists of 13 residues. Germline CDR1 and CDR2: MNHEY and SMNVEV (reference sequence). The V end was cut by 7 bases, the J end by 5 bases, with 15 bases between. CDR3 sequence reads: CASNSLGRNEQYF. The CDR3 DNA is TGTGCCAGCAATTCCCTCGGACGGAACGAGCAGTACTTC.

V is TRBV3-1 and J is TRBJ1-2, with D perhaps TRBD1 (5 bases). The CDR3 length is 14 residues. V lost 3 bases and J lost 7, with 15 bases in between. The germline CDR1 and CDR2 sequences are LGHDT and YNNKEL (reference sequence). CDR3 in amino acids: CASSQSLTRGGYTF. CDR3 bases: TGTGCCAGCAGCCAGTCCTTGACTAGGGGTGGCTACACCTTC. Drawing the rest from reference TRBV3-1 and TRBJ1-2, the complete variable domain is DTAVSQTPKYLVTQMGNDKSIKCEQNLGHDTMYWYKQDSKKFLKIMFSYNNKELIINETVPNRFSPKSPDKAHLNLHINSLELGDSAVYFCASSQSLTRGGYTFGSGTRLTVV.

This clonotype turned up a few times. The chain has TRBV12-3 or TRBV12-4 and TRBJ1-1, with TRBD1 matching 7 bases. The CDR3 sequence is 13 residues long. After removal of 7 bases from V and 4 bases from J, the junction contained 6 bases not matched to a gene. This CDR3 reads CASTRQGVTEAFF. The DNA for the CDR3 is TGTGCCAGCACGAGACAGGGAGTCACTGAAGCTTTCTTT.

This clonotype occurred a few times. V gene TRBV29-1 combines with J gene TRBJ1-4, with 8 bases identical to TRBD1. The CDR3 contains 14 residues. Looked up from germline, CDR1 is SQVTM and CDR2 is ANQGSEA. J was trimmed by 8 bases and V by 3 bases; bases with no gene match: 8. The CDR3 sequence is CSVEFPGQVEKLFF. The CDR3 region has the DNA TGCAGCGTTGAGTTTCCGGGACAGGTCGAAAAACTGTTTTTT.

The chain recombines TRBV28 with TRBJ2-2; D perhaps matches TRBD2 (6 bases). V shed 6 bases and J shed 6 bases, with 14 bases lying between them. The germline CDR1 and CDR2 sequences are MDHEN and SYDVKM. CDR3 size: 14 residues. The CDR3 reads CASRPTREAGELFF. The DNA for the CDR3 is TGTGCCAGCAGACCCACTAGGGAGGCCGGGGAGCTGTTTTTT.